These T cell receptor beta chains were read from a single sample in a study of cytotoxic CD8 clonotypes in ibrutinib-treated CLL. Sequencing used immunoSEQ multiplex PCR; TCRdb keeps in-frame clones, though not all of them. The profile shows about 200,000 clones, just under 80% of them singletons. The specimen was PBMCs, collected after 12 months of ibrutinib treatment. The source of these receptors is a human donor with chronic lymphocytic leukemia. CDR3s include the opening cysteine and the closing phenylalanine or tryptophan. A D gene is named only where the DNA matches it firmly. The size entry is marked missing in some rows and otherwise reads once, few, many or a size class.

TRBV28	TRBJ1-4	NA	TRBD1	CASSPYTGERKLFF	TGTGCCAGCAGTCCCTATACAGGGGAGCGCAAACTGTTTTTT
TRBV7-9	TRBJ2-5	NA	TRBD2	CASSPSGGGETQYF	TGTGCCAGCAGCCCGAGCGGGGGAGGAGAGACCCAGTACTTC
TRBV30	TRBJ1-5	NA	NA	CAWSGGYQPQHF	TGTGCCTGGAGTGGGGGTTATCAGCCCCAGCATTTT
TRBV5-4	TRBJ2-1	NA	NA	CASSLVGGLNNEQFF	TGTGCCAGCAGCTTGGTGGGGGGCTTGAACAATGAGCAGTTCTTC
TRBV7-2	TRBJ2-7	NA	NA	CASSLVSYEQYF	TGTGCCAGCAGCTTAGTCTCCTACGAGCAGTACTTC
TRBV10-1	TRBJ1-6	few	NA	CASSESAADLMSPLHF	TGCGCCAGCAGTGAGTCGGCGGCAGATCTTATGTCACCCCTCCACTTT
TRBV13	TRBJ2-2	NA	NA	CASSSQLGAATGELFF	TGTGCCAGCAGCTCACAATTGGGGGCGGCAACCGGGGAGCTGTTTTTT
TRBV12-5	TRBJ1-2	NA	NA	CASGSTTGYGYTF	TGTGCTAGTGGTTCGACCACGGGCTATGGCTACACCTTC
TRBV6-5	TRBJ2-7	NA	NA	CASSYVPGNHEQYF	TGTGCCAGCAGTTATGTACCGGGGAACCACGAGCAGTACTTC
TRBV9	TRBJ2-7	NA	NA	CASSVGQTEQYF	TGTGCCAGCAGCGTTGGACAGACCGAGCAGTACTTC
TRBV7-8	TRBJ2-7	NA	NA	CASSSAWDYEQYF	TGTGCCAGCAGCTCGGCGTGGGACTACGAGCAGTACTTC
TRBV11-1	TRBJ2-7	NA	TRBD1	CASSKTGFRSYEQYF	TGTGCCAGCAGCAAGACAGGGTTCCGATCCTACGAGCAGTACTTC
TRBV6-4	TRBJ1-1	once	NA	CASSDYPREIGTEAFF	TGTGCCAGCAGTGACTACCCCAGGGAAATAGGAACTGAAGCTTTCTTT
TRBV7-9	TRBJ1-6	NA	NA	CASSTGTNSPLHF	TGTGCCAGCAGTACCGGGACAAATTCACCCCTCCACTTT
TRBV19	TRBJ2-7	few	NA	CASSYAQGKSYEQYF	TGTGCCAGTAGTTACGCCCAGGGGAAGTCCTACGAGCAGTACTTC
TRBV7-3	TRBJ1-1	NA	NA	CASSLGGMNTEAFF	TGTGCCAGCAGCTTAGGCGGTATGAACACTGAAGCTTTCTTT
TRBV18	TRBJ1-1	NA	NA	CASSPGTLKAFF	TGTGCCAGCTCACCGGGCACTTTAAAAGCTTTCTTT
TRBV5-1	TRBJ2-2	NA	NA	CASSLGTEYTGELFF	TGCGCCAGCAGCTTGGGGACAGAATATACCGGGGAGCTGTTTTTT
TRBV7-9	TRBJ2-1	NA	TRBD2	CASSPRSSGGSGNEQFF	TGTGCCAGCAGCCCCCGTTCGAGCGGGGGATCAGGAAATGAGCAGTTCTTC
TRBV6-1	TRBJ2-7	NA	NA	CASAIGGGNSYEQYF	TGTGCCAGCGCGATTGGAGGCGGGAACTCCTACGAGCAGTACTTC
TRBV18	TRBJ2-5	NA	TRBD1	CASSRQGVEETQYF	TGTGCCAGCTCACGACAGGGTGTGGAAGAGACCCAGTACTTC
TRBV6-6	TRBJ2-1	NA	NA	CASERGGTSYNEQFF	TGTGCCAGCGAAAGGGGCGGGACATCCTACAATGAGCAGTTCTTC
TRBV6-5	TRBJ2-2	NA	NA	CASSYFAANTGELFF	TGTGCCAGCAGTTACTTCGCTGCGAACACCGGGGAGCTGTTTTTT
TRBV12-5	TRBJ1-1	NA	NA	CASANSGMAFF	TGTGCTAGTGCAAATTCAGGGATGGCTTTCTTT
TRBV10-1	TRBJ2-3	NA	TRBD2	CASSTGLAGVRVDTQYF	TGCGCCAGCAGCACAGGACTAGCGGGAGTCCGTGTAGATACGCAGTATTTT
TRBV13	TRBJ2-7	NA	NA	CASSKGLNEQYF	TGTGCCAGCAGCAAAGGCCTCAACGAGCAGTACTTC
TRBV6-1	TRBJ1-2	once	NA	CASSAQGGGSGYTF	TGTGCCAGCAGTGCCCAGGGAGGAGGTAGCGGCTACACCTTC
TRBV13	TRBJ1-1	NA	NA	CASSLESRATKAFF	TGTGCCAGCAGCTTAGAGTCCCGGGCCACTAAAGCTTTCTTT
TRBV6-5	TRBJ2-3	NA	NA	CASSYSRGTDTQYF	TGTGCCAGCAGTTACTCGAGGGGCACAGATACGCAGTATTTT